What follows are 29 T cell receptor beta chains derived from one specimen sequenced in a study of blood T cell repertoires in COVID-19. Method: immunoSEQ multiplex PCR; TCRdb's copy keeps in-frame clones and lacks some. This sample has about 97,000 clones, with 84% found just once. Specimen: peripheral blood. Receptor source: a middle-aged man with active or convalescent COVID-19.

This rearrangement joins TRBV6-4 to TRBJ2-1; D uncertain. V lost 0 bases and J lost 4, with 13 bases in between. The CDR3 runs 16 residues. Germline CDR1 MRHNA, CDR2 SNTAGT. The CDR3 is CASSDSSSTLYNEQFF. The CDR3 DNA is TGTGCCAGCAGTGACTCGTCATCTACCTTATACAATGAGCAGTTCTTC.

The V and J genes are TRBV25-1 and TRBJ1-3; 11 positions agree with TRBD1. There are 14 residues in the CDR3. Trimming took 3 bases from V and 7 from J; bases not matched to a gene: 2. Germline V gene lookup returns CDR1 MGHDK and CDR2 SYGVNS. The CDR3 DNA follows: TGTGCCAGCAGTGAGGGACAGGGGGTCAACACCATATATTTT. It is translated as CASSEGQGVNTIYF.

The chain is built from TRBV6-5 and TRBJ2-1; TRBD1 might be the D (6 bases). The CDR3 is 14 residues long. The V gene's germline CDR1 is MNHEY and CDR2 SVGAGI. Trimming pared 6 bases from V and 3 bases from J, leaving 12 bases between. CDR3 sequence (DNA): TGTGCCAGCAGAACCGGGACAATCTACAATGAGCAGTTCTTC. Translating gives CASRTGTIYNEQFF.

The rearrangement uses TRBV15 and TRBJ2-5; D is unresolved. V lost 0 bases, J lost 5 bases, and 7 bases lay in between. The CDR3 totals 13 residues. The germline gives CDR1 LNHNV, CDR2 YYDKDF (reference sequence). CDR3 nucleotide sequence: TGTGCCACCAGCAGAGAGGGCTTCGAGACCCAGTACTTC. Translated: CATSREGFETQYF.

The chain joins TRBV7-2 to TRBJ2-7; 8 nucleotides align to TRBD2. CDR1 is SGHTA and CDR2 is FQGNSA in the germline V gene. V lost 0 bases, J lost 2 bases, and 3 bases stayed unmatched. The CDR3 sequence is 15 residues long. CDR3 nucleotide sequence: TGTGCCAGCAGCTTAGCTACGGGGGGGACCTACGAGCAGTACTTC. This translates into CASSLATGGTYEQYF.

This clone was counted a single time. As DNA, the CDR3 is TGTGCCAGCAGCTCCCCGGGGGGGTACGAGCAGTACTTC. This sequence encodes CASSSPGGYEQYF. The chain has TRBV7-2 and TRBJ2-7; 8 bases agree with TRBD2. The V and J ends lost 4 bases and 4 bases, in that order; junction bases with no gene match: 3. Germline V gene lookup returns CDR1 SGHTA and CDR2 FQGNSA. CDR3 length: 13 residues. The full variable domain, completed using reference TRBV7-2 and TRBJ2-7, is GAGVSQSPSNKVTEKGKDVELRCDPISGHTALYWYRQSLGQGLEFLIYFQGNSAPDKSGLPSDRFSAERTGGSVSTLTIQRTQQEDSAVYLCASSSPGGYEQYFGPGTRLTVT.

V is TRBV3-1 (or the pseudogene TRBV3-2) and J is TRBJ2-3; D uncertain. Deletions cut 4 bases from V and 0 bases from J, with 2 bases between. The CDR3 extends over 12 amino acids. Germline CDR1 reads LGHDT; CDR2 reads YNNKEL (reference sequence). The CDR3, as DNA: TGTGCCAGCAGCCCGAGCACAGATACGCAGTATTTT. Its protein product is CASSPSTDTQYF.

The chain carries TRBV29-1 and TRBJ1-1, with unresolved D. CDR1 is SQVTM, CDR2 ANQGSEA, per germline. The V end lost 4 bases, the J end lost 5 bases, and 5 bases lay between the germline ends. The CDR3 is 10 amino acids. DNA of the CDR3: TGCAGCGTTGTCATGACTGAAGCTTTCTTT. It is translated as CSVVMTEAFF.

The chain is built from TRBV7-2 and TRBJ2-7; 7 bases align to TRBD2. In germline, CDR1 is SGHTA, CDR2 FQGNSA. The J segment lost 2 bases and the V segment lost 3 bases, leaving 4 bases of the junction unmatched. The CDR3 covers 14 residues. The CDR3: CASSLPGRAYEQYF. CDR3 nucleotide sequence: TGTGCCAGCAGCTTGCCAGGGAGGGCCTACGAGCAGTACTTC.

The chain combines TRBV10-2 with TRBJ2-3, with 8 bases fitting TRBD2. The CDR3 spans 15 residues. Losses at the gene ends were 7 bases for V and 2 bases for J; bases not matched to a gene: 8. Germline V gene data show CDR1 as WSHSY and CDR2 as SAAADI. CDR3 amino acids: CASTARAGATDTQYF. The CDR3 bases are TGCGCCAGCACAGCTCGAGCGGGGGCCACAGATACGCAGTATTTT.

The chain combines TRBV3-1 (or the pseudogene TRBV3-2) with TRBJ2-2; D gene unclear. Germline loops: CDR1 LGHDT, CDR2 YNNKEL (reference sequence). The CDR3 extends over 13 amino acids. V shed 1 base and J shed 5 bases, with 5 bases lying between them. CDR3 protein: CASSQVRTGELFF. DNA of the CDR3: TGTGCCAGCAGCCAAGTGAGGACCGGGGAGCTGTTTTTT.

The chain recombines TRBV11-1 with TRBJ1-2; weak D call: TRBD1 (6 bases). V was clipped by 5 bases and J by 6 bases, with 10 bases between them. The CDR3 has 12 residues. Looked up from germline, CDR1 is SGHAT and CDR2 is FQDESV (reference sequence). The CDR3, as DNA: TGTGCCAGCAGCGTACAGGGAAATGGCTACACCTTC. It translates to CASSVQGNGYTF.

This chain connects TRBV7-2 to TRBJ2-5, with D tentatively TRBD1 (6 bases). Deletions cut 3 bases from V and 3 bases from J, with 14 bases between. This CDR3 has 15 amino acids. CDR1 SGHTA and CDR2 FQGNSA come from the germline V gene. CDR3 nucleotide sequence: TGTGCCAGCAGCTTGATGTCAGGACAGAAAGAGACCCAGTACTTC. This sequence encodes CASSLMSGQKETQYF.

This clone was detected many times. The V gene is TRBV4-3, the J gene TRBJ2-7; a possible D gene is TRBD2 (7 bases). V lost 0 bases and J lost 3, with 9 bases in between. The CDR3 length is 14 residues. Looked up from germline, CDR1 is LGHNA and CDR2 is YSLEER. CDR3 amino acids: CASSQDRGGYEQYF. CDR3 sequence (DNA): TGCGCCAGCAGCCAAGATAGGGGGGGCTACGAGCAGTACTTC.

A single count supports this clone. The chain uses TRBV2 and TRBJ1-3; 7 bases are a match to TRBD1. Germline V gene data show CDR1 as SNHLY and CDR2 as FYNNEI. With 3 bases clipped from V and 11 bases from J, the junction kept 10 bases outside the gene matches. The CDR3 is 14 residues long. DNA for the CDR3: TGTGCCAGCAGTGATGCGACAGGGTTTTTCGCCATATATTTT. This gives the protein CASSDATGFFAIYF.

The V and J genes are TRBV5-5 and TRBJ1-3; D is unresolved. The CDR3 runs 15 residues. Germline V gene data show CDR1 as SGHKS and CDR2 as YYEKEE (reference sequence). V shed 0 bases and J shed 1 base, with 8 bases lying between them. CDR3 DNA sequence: TGTGCCAGCAGCTTGGGAGTTGATTCTGGAAACACCATATATTTT. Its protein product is CASSLGVDSGNTIYF.

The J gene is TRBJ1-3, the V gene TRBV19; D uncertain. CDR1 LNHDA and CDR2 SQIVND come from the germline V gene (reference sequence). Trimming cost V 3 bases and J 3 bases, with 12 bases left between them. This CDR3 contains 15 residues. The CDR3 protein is CASSMWTLLGNTIYF. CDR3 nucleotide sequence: TGTGCCAGTAGTATGTGGACTCTGCTTGGAAACACCATATATTTT.

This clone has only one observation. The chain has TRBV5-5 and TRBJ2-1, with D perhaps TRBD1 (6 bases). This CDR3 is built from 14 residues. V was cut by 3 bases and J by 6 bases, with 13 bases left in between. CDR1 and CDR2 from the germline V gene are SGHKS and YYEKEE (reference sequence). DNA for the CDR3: TGTGCCAGCAGCTCACAAAAGGACAGCAATGAGCAGTTCTTC. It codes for CASSSQKDSNEQFF.

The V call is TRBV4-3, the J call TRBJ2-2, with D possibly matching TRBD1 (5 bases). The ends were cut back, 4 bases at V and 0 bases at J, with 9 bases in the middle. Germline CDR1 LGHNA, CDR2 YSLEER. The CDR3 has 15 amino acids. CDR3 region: CASSRTDTNTGELFF. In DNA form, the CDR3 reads TGCGCCAGCAGCCGAACGGACACGAACACCGGGGAGCTGTTTTTT.

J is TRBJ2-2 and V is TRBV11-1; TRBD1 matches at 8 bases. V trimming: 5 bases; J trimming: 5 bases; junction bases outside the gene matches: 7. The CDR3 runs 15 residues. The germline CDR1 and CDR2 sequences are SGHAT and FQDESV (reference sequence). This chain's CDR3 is CASSPQTGVTGELFF. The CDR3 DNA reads TGTGCCAGCAGCCCCCAGACAGGGGTAACCGGGGAGCTGTTTTTT.

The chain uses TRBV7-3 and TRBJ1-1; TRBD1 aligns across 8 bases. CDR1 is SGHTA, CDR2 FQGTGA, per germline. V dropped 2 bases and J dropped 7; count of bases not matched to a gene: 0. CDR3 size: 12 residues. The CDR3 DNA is TGTGCCAGCAGCTTAGGACAGGGTGAAGCTTTCTTT. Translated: CASSLGQGEAFF.

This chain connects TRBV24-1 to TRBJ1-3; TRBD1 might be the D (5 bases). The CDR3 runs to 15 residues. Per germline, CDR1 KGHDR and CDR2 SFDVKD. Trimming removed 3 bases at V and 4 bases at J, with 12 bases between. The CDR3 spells CATSDRTLGGNTIYF. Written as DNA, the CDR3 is TGTGCCACCAGTGATAGGACACTGGGGGGAAACACCATATATTTT.

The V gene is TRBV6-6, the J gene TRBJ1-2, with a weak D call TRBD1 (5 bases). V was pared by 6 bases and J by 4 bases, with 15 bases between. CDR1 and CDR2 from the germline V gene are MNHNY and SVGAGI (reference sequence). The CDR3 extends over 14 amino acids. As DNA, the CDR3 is TGTGCCAGCAGGGCCGCGCAGGGTCTCTATGGCTACACCTTC. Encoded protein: CASRAAQGLYGYTF.

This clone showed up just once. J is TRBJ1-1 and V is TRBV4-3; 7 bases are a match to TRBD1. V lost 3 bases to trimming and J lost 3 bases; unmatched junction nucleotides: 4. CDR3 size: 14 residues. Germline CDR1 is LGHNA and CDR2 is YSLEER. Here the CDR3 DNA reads TGCGCCAGCAGCCAGGGAACAGGGGACACTGAAGCTTTCTTT. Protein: CASSQGTGDTEAFF.

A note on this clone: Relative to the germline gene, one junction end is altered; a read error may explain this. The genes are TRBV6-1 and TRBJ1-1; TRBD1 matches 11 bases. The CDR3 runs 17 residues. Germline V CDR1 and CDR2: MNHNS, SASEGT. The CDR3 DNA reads TGTGCCAGCAGGGAAGGACAGGGGGCGCCGAGGGGCACTGAAGCTTTCTTT. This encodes CASREGQGAPRGTEAFF.

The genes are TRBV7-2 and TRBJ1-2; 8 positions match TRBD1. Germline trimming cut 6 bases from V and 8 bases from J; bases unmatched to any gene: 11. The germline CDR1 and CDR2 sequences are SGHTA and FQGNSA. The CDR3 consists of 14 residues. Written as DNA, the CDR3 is TGTGCCAGCAGATCGGGACAGGCCTCAGGAGGCTACACCTTC. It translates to CASRSGQASGGYTF.

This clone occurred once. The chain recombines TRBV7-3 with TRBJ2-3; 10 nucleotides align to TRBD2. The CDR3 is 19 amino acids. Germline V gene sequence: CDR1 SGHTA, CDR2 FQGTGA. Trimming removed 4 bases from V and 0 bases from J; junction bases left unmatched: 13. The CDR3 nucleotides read TGTGCCAGCAGCTCCAAAAGGGCTAGCGGGGGCCTTAGCACAGATACGCAGTATTTT. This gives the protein CASSSKRASGGLSTDTQYF.

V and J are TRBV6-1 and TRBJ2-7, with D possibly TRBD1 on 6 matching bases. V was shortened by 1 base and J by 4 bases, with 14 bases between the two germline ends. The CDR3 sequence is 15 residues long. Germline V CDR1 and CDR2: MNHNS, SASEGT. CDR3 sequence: CASSEGTTGKYEQYF. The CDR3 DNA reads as TGTGCCAGCAGTGAAGGGACAACAGGGAAATACGAGCAGTACTTC.

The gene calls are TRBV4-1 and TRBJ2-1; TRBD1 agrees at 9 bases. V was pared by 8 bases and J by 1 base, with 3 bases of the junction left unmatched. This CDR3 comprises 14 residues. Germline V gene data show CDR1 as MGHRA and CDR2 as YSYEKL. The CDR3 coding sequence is TGCGCCAGCGCGACAGGGGGTTCCTACAATGAGCAGTTCTTC. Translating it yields CASATGGSYNEQFF.